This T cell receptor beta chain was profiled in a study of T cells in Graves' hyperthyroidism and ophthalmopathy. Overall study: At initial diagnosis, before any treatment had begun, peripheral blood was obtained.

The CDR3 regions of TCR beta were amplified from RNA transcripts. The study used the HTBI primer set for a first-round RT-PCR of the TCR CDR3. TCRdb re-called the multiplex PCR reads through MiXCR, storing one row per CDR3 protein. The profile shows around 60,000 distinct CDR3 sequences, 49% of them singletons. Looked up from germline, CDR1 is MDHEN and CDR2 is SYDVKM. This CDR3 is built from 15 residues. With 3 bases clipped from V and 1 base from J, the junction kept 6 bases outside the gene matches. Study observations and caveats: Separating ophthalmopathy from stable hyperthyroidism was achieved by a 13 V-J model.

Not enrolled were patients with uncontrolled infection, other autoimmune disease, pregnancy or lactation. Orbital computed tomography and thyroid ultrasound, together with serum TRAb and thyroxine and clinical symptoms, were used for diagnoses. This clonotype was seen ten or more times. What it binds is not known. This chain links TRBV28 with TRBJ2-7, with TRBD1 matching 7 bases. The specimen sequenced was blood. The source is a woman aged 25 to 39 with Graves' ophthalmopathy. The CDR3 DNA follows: TGTGCCAGCAGTTTCAGTGACAGGGTTTCCTACGAGCAGTACTTC. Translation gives CASSFSDRVSYEQYF.